This TCR beta chain was identified in a study of cytomegalovirus exposure and HLA in healthy donors. V shed 3 bases and J 4 bases; nucleotides not matched to a gene: 10. Germline assignment: CDR1 SGHDT and CDR2 YYEEEE. The CDR3 consists of 17 residues. General study points: TCR beta chains numbering more than 150 were designated cytomegalovirus-associated.

It was with 60 Vbeta and 13 Jbeta primers that the PCR ran. Sequenced by immunoSEQ multiplex PCR; TCRdb stores in-frame clones only, minus some. This table lists some 110,000 clones. Regarding this clone: Its target is not known.

The source material was PBMCs. The TCR comes from a man aged 30 to 45 in good health and CMV-seronegative. The V and J genes are TRBV5-6 and TRBJ1-6, with 7 bases fitting TRBD1. CDR3 residues: CASSSLDRIGYNSPLHF. CDR3 sequence (DNA): TGTGCCAGCAGCTCCTTGGACAGGATAGGATATAATTCACCCCTCCACTTT.